Listed here are 17 T cell receptor beta chains from one sample, sequenced in a study of blood T cell repertoires in COVID-19. The method was immunoSEQ multiplex PCR; TCRdb's version includes in-frame clones alone and lacks a portion of them. The repertoire holds fewer than 100,000 clones, around 90% seen once, with roughly 4.5% in the top ten. Sequenced: peripheral blood. The receptors shown here come from a woman over 75 with acute or convalescent COVID-19.

The chain carries TRBV6-5 and TRBJ1-1; D is possibly TRBD1 (5 bases). With 6 bases removed from V and 5 bases from J, the gap between germline ends came to 16 bases. This CDR3 is built from 14 residues. The germline V gene has CDR1 MNHEY and CDR2 SVGAGI. The CDR3 region is CASRGHHGGTEAFF. CDR3 bases: TGTGCCAGCAGGGGGCACCACGGGGGAACTGAAGCTTTCTTT.

The DNA of the CDR3 is TGTGCCAGCATCTCGACAGTCTACGAGCAGTACTTC. It is translated as CASISTVYEQYF. J is TRBJ2-7 and V is TRBV6-5, with D perhaps TRBD1 (5 bases). V was clipped by 7 bases and J by 3 bases, with 10 bases between them. The V gene's germline CDR1 is MNHEY and CDR2 SVGAGI. There are 12 residues in the CDR3.

The rearrangement joins TRBV14 to TRBJ1-4; D not resolved. V dropped 4 bases and J dropped 4 bases, with 7 bases sitting between them. The CDR3 spans 13 residues. The V gene's germline CDR1 is SGHDN and CDR2 FVKESK. Here the CDR3 reads CASSRTVNEKLFF. The DNA for the CDR3 is TGTGCCAGCAGCCGCACAGTTAATGAAAAACTGTTTTTT. Full variable domain (remainder filled in from reference TRBV14 and TRBJ1-4): EAGVTQFPSHSVIEKGQTVTLRCDPISGHDNLYWYRRVMGKEIKFLLHFVKESKQDESGMPNNRFLAERTGGTYSTLKVQPAELEDSGVYFCASSRTVNEKLFFGSGTQLSVL.

V gene TRBV20-1 combines with J gene TRBJ2-3; D call uncertain. The CDR3 sequence is 11 residues long. V lost 6 bases to trimming and J lost 0 bases, with 4 bases between them. In germline, CDR1 is DFQATT, CDR2 SNEGSKA (reference sequence). The CDR3: CSAPSTDTQYF. DNA of the CDR3: TGCAGTGCCCCTAGCACAGATACGCAGTATTTT.

The V call is TRBV6-5, the J call TRBJ2-7; 7 bases map to TRBD1. Per germline, CDR1 MNHEY and CDR2 SVGAGI. V dropped 6 bases and J dropped 1; count of bases not matched to a gene: 3. The CDR3 loop spans 13 amino acids. CDR3 sequence: CASRTGYSYEQYF. The DNA of the CDR3 is TGTGCCAGCAGGACAGGGTATTCCTACGAGCAGTACTTC.

The chain combines TRBV5-1 with TRBJ1-3, with 10 positions matching TRBD1. The CDR3 is 16 amino acids. V trimming: 0 bases; J trimming: 3 bases; junction bases outside the gene matches: 3. Per the germline V gene, CDR1 is SGHRS and CDR2 is YFSETQ. The CDR3 reads CASSLGQGASGNTIYF. DNA for the CDR3: TGCGCCAGCAGCTTGGGACAGGGGGCAAGTGGAAACACCATATATTTT. Full variable domain (outside the CDR3, taken from reference TRBV5-1 and TRBJ1-3): KAGVTQTPRYLIKTRGQQVTLSCSPISGHRSVSWYQQTPGQGLQFLFEYFSETQRNKGNFPGRFSGRQFSNSRSEMNVSTLELGDSALYLCASSLGQGASGNTIYFGEGSWLTVV.

The chain joins TRBV5-1 to TRBJ1-1; 8 bases line up with TRBD1. V shed 5 bases and J 2 bases; nucleotides not matched to a gene: 8. This CDR3 spans 15 amino acids. From germline, CDR1 is SGHRS and CDR2 YFSETQ. The CDR3 protein is CASRSTGEVNTEAFF. Written as DNA, the CDR3 is TGCGCCAGCAGATCGACAGGGGAGGTAAACACTGAAGCTTTCTTT.

The chain joins TRBV15 to TRBJ2-6; tentative D call: TRBD1 (5 bases). CDR3 length: 14 residues. Germline-derived CDR1 and CDR2 are LNHNV and YYDKDF (reference sequence). V was clipped by 8 bases and J by 0 bases, with 8 bases between them. CDR3 sequence reads: CATGGASGANVLTF. The CDR3 nucleotides are TGTGCCACCGGTGGGGCCTCTGGGGCCAACGTCCTGACTTTC.

The CDR3: CASSGAVGGGEKLFF. The CDR3 region has the DNA TGTGCCAGCTCGGGGGCGGTTGGAGGAGGTGAAAAACTGTTTTTT. The chain is built from TRBV18 and TRBJ1-4, with D possibly being TRBD1 (6 bases). Germline V gene data show CDR1 as KGHSH and CDR2 as LQKENI. V was shortened by 6 bases and J by 7 bases, with 18 bases between the two germline ends. CDR3 size: 15 residues.

The rearrangement uses TRBV9 and TRBJ1-1; 9 nucleotides align to TRBD1. V trimming: 4 bases; J trimming: 4 bases; junction bases outside the gene matches: 8. Looked up from germline, CDR1 is SGDLS and CDR2 is YYNGEE. The CDR3 sequence is 15 residues long. The CDR3 coding sequence is TGTGCCAGCAGCCAAAAATCGACAGGGGGCACTGAAGCTTTCTTT. It encodes CASSQKSTGGTEAFF.

The chain couples TRBV10-2 to TRBJ1-1; possibly TRBD1 for D (5 bases). The CDR3 sequence is 18 residues long. Germline assignment: CDR1 WSHSY and CDR2 SAAADI. V was clipped by 2 bases and J by 2 bases, with 21 bases between them. This CDR3 reads CASSESFRGIGANTEAFF. The CDR3 coding sequence is TGCGCCAGCAGTGAGAGTTTTCGGGGGATTGGTGCAAACACTGAAGCTTTCTTT.

The chain employs TRBV7-9 and TRBJ2-7, with 8 bases fitting TRBD1. Germline V lookup: CDR1 SEHNR, CDR2 FQNEAQ (reference sequence). The length of the CDR3 is 17 residues. V was pared by 6 bases and J by 0 bases, with 13 bases of the junction left unmatched. The CDR3: CASSSIPGGFTSYEQYF. For the CDR3, the DNA is TGTGCCAGCAGTTCTATACCAGGGGGCTTCACCTCCTACGAGCAGTACTTC.

The chain combines TRBV7-3 with TRBJ1-6, with D perhaps matching TRBD1 (6 bases). The CDR3 extends over 14 amino acids. Trimming left V 0 bases short and J 10 bases short, with 10 bases between. Germline V CDR1 and CDR2: SGHTA, FQGTGA. The CDR3 nucleotides are TGTGCCAGCAGCTTAACAGGGGGAGGGTCACCCCTCCACTTT. Its translation: CASSLTGGGSPLHF.

The V call is TRBV5-6, the J call TRBJ2-7, with D perhaps TRBD1 (6 bases). V was shortened by 4 bases and J by 3 bases, with 17 bases between the two germline ends. This CDR3 comprises 15 residues. Germline V gene sequence: CDR1 SGHDT, CDR2 YYEEEE. CDR3 bases: TGTGCCAGCAGCGACGACAGGTCGGCATACTACGAGCAGTACTTC. Translation gives CASSDDRSAYYEQYF.

The chain is built from TRBV7-9 and TRBJ2-7, with D unresolved. Per the germline V gene, CDR1 is SEHNR and CDR2 is FQNEAQ (reference sequence). The V and J ends lost 0 bases and 2 bases respectively, with 5 bases between them. This CDR3 comprises 13 residues. Here the CDR3 reads CASSLAGAYEQYF. The DNA for the CDR3 is TGTGCCAGCAGCTTAGCCGGTGCCTACGAGCAGTACTTC.

This clone has a single count. The CDR3 reads CSVGQDYEQYF. In DNA, the CDR3 is TGCAGCGTTGGACAGGACTACGAGCAGTACTTC. The V gene is TRBV29-1, the J gene TRBJ2-7; D may be TRBD1 (6 bases). The CDR3 runs to 11 residues. Trimming removed 4 bases at V and 3 bases at J, with 7 bases between. Germline CDR1 is SQVTM and CDR2 is ANQGSEA.

The genes are TRBV6-5 and TRBJ1-2; 9 nucleotides line up with TRBD1. Germline trimming cut 5 bases from V and 7 bases from J; bases unmatched to any gene: 2. Germline V gene data show CDR1 as MNHEY and CDR2 as SVGAGI. This CDR3 is built from 12 residues. The CDR3 nucleotides are TGTGCCAGCAGTCCGGACAGGGGTGGCTACACCTTC. Protein product: CASSPDRGGYTF.